These T cell receptor beta chains were read from a single sample in a study of cytomegalovirus exposure and HLA in healthy donors. Sequenced by immunoSEQ multiplex PCR; TCRdb stores in-frame clones only, minus some. The sample shows over 150,000 clones, about 80% of them seen only once. Specimen: PBMCs. The receptors here all came from a young man in good health and CMV-seronegative. The CDR3 runs from the conserved cysteine through the conserved F or W. The D gene is left open where the match is weak.

j_gene | len | d_gene | v_gene | CDR3aa
TRBJ1-4 | 13 | - | TRBV5-5 | CASSWGGDEKLFF
TRBJ2-3 | 14 | TRBD2 | TRBV30 | CAWSSGGAGDTQYF
TRBJ2-3 | 17 | TRBD1 | TRBV6-4 | CASSDSRETGARYTQYF
TRBJ1-2 | 16 | - | TRBV19 | CASRDSQVRSNYGYTF
TRBJ1-4 | 16 | - | TRBV5-5 | CASSSSFLATNEKLFF
TRBJ1-1 | 15 | TRBD1 | TRBV9 | CASSTRDRGITEAFF
TRBJ1-5 | 16 | - | TRBV4-2 | CASSPRQPSSNQPQHF
TRBJ1-2 | 14 | - | TRBV11-2 | CASSLIRSHYGYTF
TRBJ2-2 | 12 | - | TRBV28 | CASSSPERELFF
TRBJ1-4 | 14 | - | TRBV5-1 | CASSLRGDNEKLFF
TRBJ2-1 | 13 | TRBD1 | TRBV28 | CASSLPGQDEQFF
TRBJ1-5 | 14 | - | TRBV27 | CASSFTGGREPQHF
TRBJ2-5 | 14 | - | TRBV5-1 | CASSLSQAQETQYF
TRBJ2-7 | 14 | - | TRBV28 | CASSSGTFSYEQYF
TRBJ2-5 | 15 | - | TRBV5-1 | CASCREHLDQETQYF
TRBJ2-7 | 13 | - | TRBV6-6 | CASSYDSGYEQYF
TRBJ1-1 | 13 | TRBD1 | TRBV2 | CASSEDRAGEAFF
TRBJ2-7 | 16 | - | TRBV6-6 | CASCGQGGGFTYEQYF
TRBJ2-7 | 16 | - | TRBV9 | CASSVHPSVPPYEQYF
TRBJ2-2 | 16 | TRBD2 | TRBV11-1 | CASSDWREGNTGELFF
TRBJ1-3 | 13 | - | TRBV6-6 | CASSEPQGNTIYF
TRBJ1-1 | 14 | - | TRBV11-2 | CASSLAHVNTEAFF
TRBJ1-4 | 15 | - | TRBV7-6 | CASSLDFRGSEKLFF
TRBJ1-6 | 14 | TRBD1 | TRBV19 | CACRGDHTGSPLHF
TRBJ2-1 | 16 | - | TRBV11-3 | CASSLGRQRSYNEQFF
TRBJ2-3 | 15 | TRBD2 | TRBV9 | CASSYTWGGTDTQYF
TRBJ2-7 | 14 | TRBD2 | TRBV7-6 | CASSFLREGYEQYF
TRBJ1-1 | 16 | TRBD1 | TRBV7-9 | CASSLVSGGMNTEAFF
TRBJ1-2 | 13 | - | TRBV6-5 | CASSDSGGYSYTF
TRBJ2-3 | 14 | - | TRBV27 | CASSLVGGPDTQYF
TRBJ1-2 | 14 | - | TRBV19 | CASSVDSELYGYTF
TRBJ2-3 | 16 | - | TRBV7-6 | CASSSRLQLNPDTQYF
TRBJ2-5 | 14 | - | TRBV9 | CASSSGHSQETQYF
TRBJ2-1 | 15 | - | TRBV6-1 | CASSGGFSSYNEQFF
TRBJ2-1 | 15 | TRBD2 | TRBV7-3 | CASSLLLAAGNEQFF
TRBJ2-7 | 16 | TRBD1 | TRBV29-1 | CSVAVGRRQGFGEQYF
TRBJ1-5 | 14 | - | TRBV19 | CASSIMTANQPQHF
TRBJ1-6 | 13 | - | TRBV2 | CASRAGIYSPLHF
TRBJ1-2 | 15 | TRBD1 | TRBV4-3 | CANSLLTGGHSGYTF
TRBJ2-1 | 15 | - | TRBV11-1 | CASSLIDYAYNEQFF
TRBJ2-5 | 16 | TRBD2 | TRBV10-2 | CASSAGAGGFLETQYF
TRBJ1-3 | 13 | - | TRBV7-9 | CASPGESGNTIYF
TRBJ2-5 | 16 | TRBD1 | TRBV5-1 | CASSRSGTGEGETQYF
TRBJ2-6 | 16 | - | TRBV11-2 | CASIPRGNSGANVLTF
TRBJ1-1 | 13 | TRBD1 | TRBV29-1 | CSGYRGPGTEAFF
TRBJ1-5 | 15 | - | TRBV7-8 | CASSKRGQTNQPQHF
TRBJ2-1 | 13 | TRBD1 | TRBV6-6 | CASIARQGHEQFF